The next 21 T cell receptor beta chains were all read from a single sample in a study of blood T cell repertoires in COVID-19. This table comes from immunoSEQ multiplex PCR, and its TCRdb copy is limited to in-frame clones, with some not included. The sample carries about 230,000 clones, roughly 83% recorded once. The sequencing sample was made of peripheral blood. The receptors originated from a woman in her 50s with acute or convalescent COVID-19.

The chain joins TRBV4-1 to TRBJ1-1; 7 nucleotides line up with TRBD1. Looked up from germline, CDR1 is MGHRA and CDR2 is YSYEKL. Germline trimming cut 2 bases from V and 6 bases from J; bases unmatched to any gene: 9. The CDR3 runs to 15 residues. The CDR3 nucleotides read TGCGCCAGCAGCCAACCAGACAGGGAGCGCTCTGAAGCTTTCTTT. This codes for CASSQPDRERSEAFF.

The chain recombines TRBV3-1 (or the pseudogene TRBV3-2) with TRBJ2-3, with 8 bases that match TRBD2. Germline CDR1 LGHDT, CDR2 YNNKEL (reference sequence). The CDR3 is 15 amino acids. The ends lost 0 bases at V and 1 base at J; junction bases unmatched: 0. The CDR3 loop reads CASSQETSGTDTQYF. In DNA, the CDR3 is TGTGCCAGCAGCCAAGAGACTAGCGGCACAGATACGCAGTATTTT.

The rearrangement joins TRBV5-4 to TRBJ1-3; TRBD1 is a possible D gene (5 bases). Trimming took off 3 bases at V and 0 bases at J, with 10 bases between the two ends. Per the germline V gene, CDR1 is SGHNT and CDR2 is YYREEE (reference sequence). The CDR3 contains 15 residues. CDR3 loop: CASSSRVDSGNTIYF. The CDR3 DNA reads as TGTGCCAGCAGCTCCAGGGTCGACTCTGGAAACACCATATATTTT. Supplemented by reference TRBV5-4 and TRBJ1-3, the full variable domain reads ETGVTQSPTHLIKTRGQQVTLRCSSQSGHNTVSWYQQALGQGPQFIFQYYREEENGRGNFPPRFSGLQFPNYSSELNVNALELDDSALYLCASSSRVDSGNTIYFGEGSWLTVV.

The J gene is TRBJ1-6, the V gene TRBV7-2, with a possible D match to TRBD1 (6 bases). Germline CDR1 and CDR2: SGHTA and FQGNSA. V was trimmed by 5 bases and J by 4 bases, leaving 12 bases between them. The CDR3 consists of 15 residues. The CDR3: CASSLDRTYNSPLHF. CDR3 DNA: TGTGCCAGCAGCCTCGACAGGACTTATAATTCACCCCTCCACTTT. Variable domain in full (rest from reference TRBV7-2 and TRBJ1-6): GAGVSQSPSNKVTEKGKDVELRCDPISGHTALYWYRQSLGQGLEFLIYFQGNSAPDKSGLPSDRFSAERTGGSVSTLTIQRTQQEDSAVYLCASSLDRTYNSPLHFGNGTRLTVT.

V and J are TRBV7-8 and TRBJ2-7; tentatively, D is TRBD2 (6 bases). The CDR3 length is 14 residues. CDR1 and CDR2 (germline): SGHVS, FQNEAQ. V was trimmed by 7 bases and J by 3 bases, leaving 16 bases between them. As DNA, the CDR3 is TGTGCCAGCACCCCCACCGGGACTCGCTACGAGCAGTACTTC. It specifies CASTPTGTRYEQYF.

The chain uses TRBV7-9 and TRBJ2-7, with D possibly being TRBD1 (5 bases). The CDR3 is made up of 14 amino acids. Trimming pared 1 base from V and 5 bases from J, leaving 12 bases between. From germline, CDR1 is SEHNR and CDR2 FQNEAQ (reference sequence). In DNA, the CDR3 is TGTGCCAGCAGCTTAGGACAGTTATCTCACGAGCAGTACTTC. Its translation: CASSLGQLSHEQYF. Variable domain in full (rest from reference TRBV7-9 and TRBJ2-7): DTGVSQNPRHKITKRGQNVTFRCDPISEHNRLYWYRQTLGQGPEFLTYFQNEAQLEKSRLLSDRFSAERPKGSFSTLEIQRTEQGDSAMYLCASSLGQLSHEQYFGPGTRLTVT.

This rearrangement joins TRBV2 to TRBJ1-2; weak D call: TRBD1 (6 bases). The length of the CDR3 is 14 residues. Germline lookup yields CDR1 SNHLY and CDR2 FYNNEI. V lost 1 base to trimming and J lost 1 base, with 7 bases between them. CDR3 sequence reads: CASSEVGGNYGYTF. The CDR3 nucleotides read TGTGCCAGCAGTGAAGTAGGGGGTAACTATGGCTACACCTTC.

DNA for the CDR3: TGCGCCAGCAGCTTGGCCGGGACAGGGGTCAATGAGCAGTTCTTC. Translated: CASSLAGTGVNEQFF. The rearrangement links TRBV5-1 to TRBJ2-1; 10 nucleotides line up with TRBD1. This CDR3 is built from 15 residues. Germline CDR1 is SGHRS and CDR2 is YFSETQ. V gave up 0 bases and J gave up 6 bases; unmatched junction bases: 3. The whole variable domain, remainder taken from reference TRBV5-1 and TRBJ2-1, is KAGVTQTPRYLIKTRGQQVTLSCSPISGHRSVSWYQQTPGQGLQFLFEYFSETQRNKGNFPGRFSGRQFSNSRSEMNVSTLELGDSALYLCASSLAGTGVNEQFFGPGTRLTVL.

V usage is TRBV5-1 and J usage is TRBJ2-2; D might be TRBD2 (6 bases). Looked up from germline, CDR1 is SGHRS and CDR2 is YFSETQ. The CDR3 spans 15 residues. Trimming left V 3 bases short and J 3 bases short, with 12 bases between. The CDR3 DNA reads TGCGCCAGCAGCTGGGGGGACTCCCACACCGGGGAGCTGTTTTTT. It yields the protein CASSWGDSHTGELFF.

This CDR3 reads CASRGQKNTEAFF. The CDR3 region has the DNA TGTGCCAGCAGGGGACAGAAGAACACTGAAGCTTTCTTT. The V call is TRBV6-5, the J call TRBJ1-1; TRBD1 matches 7 bases. The V segment lost 6 bases and the J segment 1 base; nucleotides outside the gene matches: 2. The CDR3 has 13 amino acids. In germline, CDR1 is MNHEY, CDR2 SVGAGI.

The chain joins TRBV3-1 (or the pseudogene TRBV3-2) to TRBJ1-3; unclear D gene. The CDR3 length is 14 residues. V shed 1 base and J shed 4 bases, with 8 bases lying between them. Germline CDR1 LGHDT, CDR2 YNNKEL (reference sequence). CDR3 region: CASSQALGGNTIYF. The CDR3 nucleotides are TGTGCCAGCAGCCAAGCACTAGGGGGAAACACCATATATTTT.

CDR3 nucleotide sequence: TGTGCCTGGAAATCGGGACACAAAAACTATGGCTACACCTTC. Its protein product is CAWKSGHKNYGYTF. The V gene is TRBV30, the J gene TRBJ1-2; TRBD1 might be the D (6 bases). Germline V gives CDR1 GTSNPN, CDR2 SVGIG (reference sequence). V shed 4 bases and J shed 2 bases, with 14 bases lying between them. The CDR3 contains 14 residues.

This chain uses TRBV15 with TRBJ2-2; 10 bases map to TRBD1. V lost 5 bases and J lost 4; bases outside the gene matches: 7. The germline gives CDR1 LNHNV, CDR2 YYDKDF (reference sequence). The CDR3 covers 16 residues. Here the CDR3 DNA reads TGTGCCACCAGCGGGACAGGGGAGATTCGCACCGGGGAGCTGTTTTTT. This encodes CATSGTGEIRTGELFF.

The chain employs TRBV9 and TRBJ2-1, with TRBD1 matching over 7 bases. The CDR3 length is 15 residues. Germline loops: CDR1 SGDLS, CDR2 YYNGEE. With V trimmed by 0 bases and J by 8 bases, 8 bases remained unmatched. CDR3 DNA: TGTGCCAGCAGCGTAGATGACAGGGCTTTTGATGAGCAGTTCTTC. It specifies CASSVDDRAFDEQFF.

This clone was seen only once. The chain employs TRBV6-1 and TRBJ1-1, with D unresolved. The V and J ends lost 2 bases and 0 bases respectively, with 7 bases between them. Germline CDR1 is MNHNS and CDR2 is SASEGT. The CDR3 loop spans 14 amino acids. CDR3 sequence (DNA): TGTGCCAGCAGTGAACGGGTCATGAACACTGAAGCTTTCTTT. Protein sequence: CASSERVMNTEAFF.

The chain employs TRBV7-2 and TRBJ1-2, with D possibly TRBD1 on 5 matching bases. CDR3 length equals 13 residues. Germline V CDR1 and CDR2: SGHTA, FQGNSA. With 5 bases removed from V and 10 bases from J, the gap between germline ends came to 17 bases. CDR3 residues: CASSVRQSSDYTF. The CDR3 nucleotides read TGTGCCAGCAGCGTGAGACAGTCCTCAGACTACACCTTC.

As DNA, the CDR3 is TGCGCCAGCAGCCACGGGGACAGGGCGGGCAATCAGCCCCAGCATTTT. This sequence encodes CASSHGDRAGNQPQHF. The J gene is TRBJ1-5, the V gene TRBV4-1, with 9 bases that match TRBD1. This CDR3 region has 16 residues. Per the germline V gene, CDR1 is MGHRA and CDR2 is YSYEKL. V lost 3 bases, J lost 2 bases, and 5 bases stayed unmatched.

This chain uses TRBV21-1 with TRBJ2-1; the D call TRBD2 from the table was never checked on the DNA. TRBV21-1 is an annotated pseudogene. The length of the CDR3 is 16 residues. The CDR3 DNA is TGTGCCAGCAGCGCCCGACTAGCGGGAGGGCTAAATGAGCAGTTCTTC. It yields the protein CASSARLAGGLNEQFF.

This rearrangement joins TRBV28 to TRBJ1-5, with D perhaps matching TRBD1 (6 bases). This CDR3 is built from 16 residues. CDR1 and CDR2 from the germline V gene are MDHEN and SYDVKM. Trimming pared 5 bases from V and 0 bases from J, leaving 14 bases between. Here the CDR3 reads CASSPPQGFSNQPQHF. The CDR3 region has the DNA TGTGCCAGCAGTCCCCCTCAGGGGTTTAGCAATCAGCCCCAGCATTTT.

This chain links TRBV5-4 with TRBJ2-5; 8 nucleotides align to TRBD2. V shed 1 base and J 5 bases; nucleotides not matched to a gene: 7. Per germline, CDR1 SGHNT and CDR2 YYREEE (reference sequence). The CDR3 runs 15 residues. The CDR3: CASSLSRGAKETQYF. CDR3 in DNA: TGTGCCAGCAGCTTGTCGCGGGGGGCGAAGGAGACCCAGTACTTC.

CDR3 nucleotides: TGTGCCAGCAGTTCCTGGGACAACCCCCCCTATGGCTACACCTTC. This gives the protein CASSSWDNPPYGYTF. The V call is TRBV28, the J call TRBJ1-2, with D possibly matching TRBD1 (6 bases). This CDR3 is 15 amino acids long. V lost 4 bases, J lost 4 bases, and 16 bases lay in between. Germline-derived CDR1 and CDR2 are MDHEN and SYDVKM.